The present T cell receptor beta chain was sequenced within a study of T cell changes during pregnancy in multiple sclerosis. The CDR3 length is 14 residues. Germline V gene data show CDR1 as WNHNN and CDR2 as SYGVQD (reference sequence). J lost 4 bases, V lost 6 bases, and 7 bases had no gene match. Using immunoSEQ multiplex PCR, the repertoire was profiled, and TCRdb retains in-frame clones only, with some absent. The sample holds 100,000 or so clones, almost 95% seen once. The receptor was isolated from a female donor with multiple sclerosis, enrolled in a pregnancy study. Material: peripheral blood, obtained before pregnancy. This rearrangement joins TRBV10-1 to TRBJ2-3; 7 bases agree with TRBD2. The CDR3: CASRVGLEADTQYF. CDR3 nucleotides: TGCGCCAGCAGGGTAGGACTAGAGGCAGATACGCAGTATTTT.